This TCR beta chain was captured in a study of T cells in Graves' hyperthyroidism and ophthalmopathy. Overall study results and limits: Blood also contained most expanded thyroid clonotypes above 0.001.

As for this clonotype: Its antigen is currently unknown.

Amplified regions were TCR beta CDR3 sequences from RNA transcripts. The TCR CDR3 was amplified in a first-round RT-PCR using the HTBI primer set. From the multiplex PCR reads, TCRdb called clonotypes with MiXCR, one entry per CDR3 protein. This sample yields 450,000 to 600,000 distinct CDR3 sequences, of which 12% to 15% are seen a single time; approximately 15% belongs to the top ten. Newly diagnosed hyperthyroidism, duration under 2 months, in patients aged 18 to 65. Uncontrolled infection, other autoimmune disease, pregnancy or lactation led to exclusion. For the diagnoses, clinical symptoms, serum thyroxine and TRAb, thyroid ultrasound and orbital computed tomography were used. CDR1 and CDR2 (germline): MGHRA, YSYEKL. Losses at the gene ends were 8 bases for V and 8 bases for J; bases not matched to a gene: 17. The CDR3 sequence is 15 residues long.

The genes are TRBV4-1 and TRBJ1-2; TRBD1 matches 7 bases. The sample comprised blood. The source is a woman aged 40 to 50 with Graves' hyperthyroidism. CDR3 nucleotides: TGCGCCAGCCGGTACTCCGGGACAGCAATAGGGGGCTACACCTTC. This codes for CASRYSGTAIGGYTF.